These 7 T cell receptor beta chains were all obtained from the same sample, sequenced in a study of post-analysis software for immune sequencing data. These TCRs are of unknown antigen specificity. Findings of the study overall: TRBV segments more frequent in patients than in controls numbered five and included TRBV5-6, TRBV5-1 and TRBV20-1.

Libraries were made from TCR beta cDNA, and they carried unique molecular identifiers. TCRdb fed the PCR reads into MiXCR, producing one record per CDR3 protein. The sample shows under 650,000 distinct CDR3 sequences, 44% of them seen only once. The sequencing sample was made of blood. The receptor source for this set is a girl between 10 and 17 years old with multiple sclerosis.

In this sample, this clonotype turned up a few times. The chain employs TRBV29-1 and TRBJ2-5; D not resolved. Germline CDR1 reads SQVTM; CDR2 reads ANQGSEA. This CDR3 is 15 amino acids long. Trimming took 1 base from V and 7 from J, leaving 19 bases between them. The CDR3 loop is CSVEGFFTAVGTQYF. The CDR3 nucleotides are TGCAGCGTTGAAGGGTTCTTTACTGCCGTGGGGACCCAGTACTTC.

The V call is TRBV5-1, the J call TRBJ2-3; D ambiguous. Germline CDR1 SGHRS, CDR2 YFSETQ. CDR3 length: 16 residues. Trimming left V 0 bases short and J 0 bases short, with 11 bases between. CDR3 bases: TGCGCCAGCAGCTTGGGATATGGGTCGAGCACAGATACGCAGTATTTT. It translates to CASSLGYGSSTDTQYF. Combining the CDR3 with reference TRBV5-1 and TRBJ2-3 gives the whole variable domain KAGVTQTPRYLIKTRGQQVTLSCSPISGHRSVSWYQQTPGQGLQFLFEYFSETQRNKGNFPGRFSGRQFSNSRSEMNVSTLELGDSALYLCASSLGYGSSTDTQYFGPGTRLTVL.

This clonotype has more than one count but fewer than ten. This chain connects TRBV6-5 to TRBJ1-1; D remains ambiguous. Per the germline V gene, CDR1 is MNHEY and CDR2 is SVGAGI. The length of the CDR3 is 15 residues. V was clipped by 0 bases and J by 0 bases, with 8 bases between them. CDR3 residues: CASSYSNLMNTEAFF. CDR3 DNA: TGTGCCAGCAGTTACTCGAATCTCATGAACACTGAAGCTTTCTTT.

The genes are TRBV24-1 and TRBJ2-1; 8 bases align to TRBD2. Germline CDR1 is KGHDR and CDR2 is SFDVKD. V trimming: 7 bases; J trimming: 10 bases; junction bases outside the gene matches: 5. The CDR3 runs 12 residues. CDR3 sequence reads: CATRGSGTEQFF. The CDR3 region has the DNA TGTGCCACCAGGGGTAGCGGGACAGAGCAGTTCTTC.

This clonotype has more than one count but fewer than ten. V and J are TRBV6-1 and TRBJ2-4; D remains unclear. The last part of the DNA fits TRBJ2-5 better; the J call may be wrong. This CDR3 has 13 residues. Germline V gives CDR1 MNHNS, CDR2 SASEGT. The CDR3 DNA reads TGTGCCAGCAAACCGCTGCAAGGCGAGACCCAGTACTTC. This translates into CASKPLQGETQYF.

CDR3 sequence reads: CASRQGLRDEQFF. DNA for the CDR3: TGTGCCTCACGACAGGGCCTTCGCGATGAGCAGTTCTTC. V and J are TRBV28 and TRBJ2-1; 7 nucleotides match TRBD1. The CDR3 consists of 13 residues. Germline V lookup: CDR1 MDHEN, CDR2 SYDVKM. The V gene end was trimmed by 11 bases and the J gene end by 8 bases; junction bases not matched to a gene: 12. The full variable domain, completed using reference TRBV28 and TRBJ2-1, is DVKVTQSSRYLVKRTGEKVFLECVQDMDHENMFWYRQDPGLGLRLIYFSYDVKMKEKGDIPEGYSVSREKKERFSLILESASTNQTSMYLCASRQGLRDEQFFGPGTRLTVL.

This clonotype was seen a few times. The chain combines TRBV29-1 with TRBJ2-5; TRBD2 agrees at 7 bases. Judging by the DNA end, TRBJ2-7 fits better; the J call may be wrong. Germline V CDR1 and CDR2: SQVTM, ANQGSEA. The CDR3 consists of 13 residues. The CDR3 here is CSVASGEVYEQYF. The CDR3 bases are TGCAGCGTTGCCAGCGGGGAGGTGTACGAGCAGTACTTC.